The clone carrying this T cell receptor (beta chain) has a count of ten or more. Its antigen is still unknown. This CDR3 is 13 amino acids long. Per the germline V gene, CDR1 is WNHNN and CDR2 is SYGVQD (reference sequence). The ends were cut back, 6 bases at V and 7 bases at J, with 16 bases in the middle. The data stem from a study of Graves' ophthalmopathy and Graves' hyperthyroidism. General study results and limits: Classification of ophthalmopathy versus stable hyperthyroidism by a 13-signature model yielded around 91% sensitivity and around 76% specificity. Among thyroid clonotypes expanded above 0.001 frequency, most also appeared in blood.

The TCR beta CDR3 regions underwent amplification from RNA transcripts. First-round RT-PCR relied on HTBI primers, and a second-round multiplex PCR came next. TCRdb itself ran the multiplex PCR reads through MiXCR, one entry per CDR3 protein. Among around 1,200,000 distinct CDR3 sequences, about 35% were seen once, and the ten largest hold 11%. New diagnoses, under 2 months' duration, and ages 18 to 65 characterized the hyperthyroidism patients. Exclusion criteria comprised other autoimmune diseases, uncontrolled infections, pregnancy or lactation in patients. The source is an adult man with Graves' hyperthyroidism. V usage is TRBV10-1 and J usage is TRBJ2-7; no firm D call. Sequenced sample: peripheral blood or thyroid tissue (not recorded which). CDR3 in DNA: TGCGCCAGCAGCAGTACATTGGGGAAAGAGCAGTACTTC. Translating gives CASSSTLGKEQYF.